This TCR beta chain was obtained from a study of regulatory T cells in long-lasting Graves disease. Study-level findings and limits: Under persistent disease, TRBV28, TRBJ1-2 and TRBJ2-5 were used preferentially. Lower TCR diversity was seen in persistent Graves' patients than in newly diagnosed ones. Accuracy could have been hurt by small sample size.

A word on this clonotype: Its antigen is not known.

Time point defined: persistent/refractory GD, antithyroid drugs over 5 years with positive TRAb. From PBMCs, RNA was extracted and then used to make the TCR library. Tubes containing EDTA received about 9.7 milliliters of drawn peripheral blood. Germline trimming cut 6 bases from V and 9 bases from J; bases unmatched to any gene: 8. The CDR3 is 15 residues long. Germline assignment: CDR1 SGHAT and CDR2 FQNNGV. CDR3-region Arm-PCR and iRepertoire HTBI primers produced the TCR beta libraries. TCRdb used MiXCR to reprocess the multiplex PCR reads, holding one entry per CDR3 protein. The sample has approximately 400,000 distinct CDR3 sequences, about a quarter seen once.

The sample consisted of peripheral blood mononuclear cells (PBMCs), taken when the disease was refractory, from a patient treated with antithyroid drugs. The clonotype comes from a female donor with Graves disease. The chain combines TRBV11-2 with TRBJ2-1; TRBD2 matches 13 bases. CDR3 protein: CASRPTSGRAGEQFF. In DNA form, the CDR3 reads TGTGCCAGCAGACCCACTAGCGGGAGGGCCGGTGAGCAGTTCTTC. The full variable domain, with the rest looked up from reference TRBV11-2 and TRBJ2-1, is EAGVAQSPRYKIIEKRQSVAFWCNPISGHATLYWYQQILGQGPKLLIQFQNNGVVDDSQLPKDRFSAERLKGVDSTLKIQPAKLEDSAVYLCASRPTSGRAGEQFFGPGTRLTVL.